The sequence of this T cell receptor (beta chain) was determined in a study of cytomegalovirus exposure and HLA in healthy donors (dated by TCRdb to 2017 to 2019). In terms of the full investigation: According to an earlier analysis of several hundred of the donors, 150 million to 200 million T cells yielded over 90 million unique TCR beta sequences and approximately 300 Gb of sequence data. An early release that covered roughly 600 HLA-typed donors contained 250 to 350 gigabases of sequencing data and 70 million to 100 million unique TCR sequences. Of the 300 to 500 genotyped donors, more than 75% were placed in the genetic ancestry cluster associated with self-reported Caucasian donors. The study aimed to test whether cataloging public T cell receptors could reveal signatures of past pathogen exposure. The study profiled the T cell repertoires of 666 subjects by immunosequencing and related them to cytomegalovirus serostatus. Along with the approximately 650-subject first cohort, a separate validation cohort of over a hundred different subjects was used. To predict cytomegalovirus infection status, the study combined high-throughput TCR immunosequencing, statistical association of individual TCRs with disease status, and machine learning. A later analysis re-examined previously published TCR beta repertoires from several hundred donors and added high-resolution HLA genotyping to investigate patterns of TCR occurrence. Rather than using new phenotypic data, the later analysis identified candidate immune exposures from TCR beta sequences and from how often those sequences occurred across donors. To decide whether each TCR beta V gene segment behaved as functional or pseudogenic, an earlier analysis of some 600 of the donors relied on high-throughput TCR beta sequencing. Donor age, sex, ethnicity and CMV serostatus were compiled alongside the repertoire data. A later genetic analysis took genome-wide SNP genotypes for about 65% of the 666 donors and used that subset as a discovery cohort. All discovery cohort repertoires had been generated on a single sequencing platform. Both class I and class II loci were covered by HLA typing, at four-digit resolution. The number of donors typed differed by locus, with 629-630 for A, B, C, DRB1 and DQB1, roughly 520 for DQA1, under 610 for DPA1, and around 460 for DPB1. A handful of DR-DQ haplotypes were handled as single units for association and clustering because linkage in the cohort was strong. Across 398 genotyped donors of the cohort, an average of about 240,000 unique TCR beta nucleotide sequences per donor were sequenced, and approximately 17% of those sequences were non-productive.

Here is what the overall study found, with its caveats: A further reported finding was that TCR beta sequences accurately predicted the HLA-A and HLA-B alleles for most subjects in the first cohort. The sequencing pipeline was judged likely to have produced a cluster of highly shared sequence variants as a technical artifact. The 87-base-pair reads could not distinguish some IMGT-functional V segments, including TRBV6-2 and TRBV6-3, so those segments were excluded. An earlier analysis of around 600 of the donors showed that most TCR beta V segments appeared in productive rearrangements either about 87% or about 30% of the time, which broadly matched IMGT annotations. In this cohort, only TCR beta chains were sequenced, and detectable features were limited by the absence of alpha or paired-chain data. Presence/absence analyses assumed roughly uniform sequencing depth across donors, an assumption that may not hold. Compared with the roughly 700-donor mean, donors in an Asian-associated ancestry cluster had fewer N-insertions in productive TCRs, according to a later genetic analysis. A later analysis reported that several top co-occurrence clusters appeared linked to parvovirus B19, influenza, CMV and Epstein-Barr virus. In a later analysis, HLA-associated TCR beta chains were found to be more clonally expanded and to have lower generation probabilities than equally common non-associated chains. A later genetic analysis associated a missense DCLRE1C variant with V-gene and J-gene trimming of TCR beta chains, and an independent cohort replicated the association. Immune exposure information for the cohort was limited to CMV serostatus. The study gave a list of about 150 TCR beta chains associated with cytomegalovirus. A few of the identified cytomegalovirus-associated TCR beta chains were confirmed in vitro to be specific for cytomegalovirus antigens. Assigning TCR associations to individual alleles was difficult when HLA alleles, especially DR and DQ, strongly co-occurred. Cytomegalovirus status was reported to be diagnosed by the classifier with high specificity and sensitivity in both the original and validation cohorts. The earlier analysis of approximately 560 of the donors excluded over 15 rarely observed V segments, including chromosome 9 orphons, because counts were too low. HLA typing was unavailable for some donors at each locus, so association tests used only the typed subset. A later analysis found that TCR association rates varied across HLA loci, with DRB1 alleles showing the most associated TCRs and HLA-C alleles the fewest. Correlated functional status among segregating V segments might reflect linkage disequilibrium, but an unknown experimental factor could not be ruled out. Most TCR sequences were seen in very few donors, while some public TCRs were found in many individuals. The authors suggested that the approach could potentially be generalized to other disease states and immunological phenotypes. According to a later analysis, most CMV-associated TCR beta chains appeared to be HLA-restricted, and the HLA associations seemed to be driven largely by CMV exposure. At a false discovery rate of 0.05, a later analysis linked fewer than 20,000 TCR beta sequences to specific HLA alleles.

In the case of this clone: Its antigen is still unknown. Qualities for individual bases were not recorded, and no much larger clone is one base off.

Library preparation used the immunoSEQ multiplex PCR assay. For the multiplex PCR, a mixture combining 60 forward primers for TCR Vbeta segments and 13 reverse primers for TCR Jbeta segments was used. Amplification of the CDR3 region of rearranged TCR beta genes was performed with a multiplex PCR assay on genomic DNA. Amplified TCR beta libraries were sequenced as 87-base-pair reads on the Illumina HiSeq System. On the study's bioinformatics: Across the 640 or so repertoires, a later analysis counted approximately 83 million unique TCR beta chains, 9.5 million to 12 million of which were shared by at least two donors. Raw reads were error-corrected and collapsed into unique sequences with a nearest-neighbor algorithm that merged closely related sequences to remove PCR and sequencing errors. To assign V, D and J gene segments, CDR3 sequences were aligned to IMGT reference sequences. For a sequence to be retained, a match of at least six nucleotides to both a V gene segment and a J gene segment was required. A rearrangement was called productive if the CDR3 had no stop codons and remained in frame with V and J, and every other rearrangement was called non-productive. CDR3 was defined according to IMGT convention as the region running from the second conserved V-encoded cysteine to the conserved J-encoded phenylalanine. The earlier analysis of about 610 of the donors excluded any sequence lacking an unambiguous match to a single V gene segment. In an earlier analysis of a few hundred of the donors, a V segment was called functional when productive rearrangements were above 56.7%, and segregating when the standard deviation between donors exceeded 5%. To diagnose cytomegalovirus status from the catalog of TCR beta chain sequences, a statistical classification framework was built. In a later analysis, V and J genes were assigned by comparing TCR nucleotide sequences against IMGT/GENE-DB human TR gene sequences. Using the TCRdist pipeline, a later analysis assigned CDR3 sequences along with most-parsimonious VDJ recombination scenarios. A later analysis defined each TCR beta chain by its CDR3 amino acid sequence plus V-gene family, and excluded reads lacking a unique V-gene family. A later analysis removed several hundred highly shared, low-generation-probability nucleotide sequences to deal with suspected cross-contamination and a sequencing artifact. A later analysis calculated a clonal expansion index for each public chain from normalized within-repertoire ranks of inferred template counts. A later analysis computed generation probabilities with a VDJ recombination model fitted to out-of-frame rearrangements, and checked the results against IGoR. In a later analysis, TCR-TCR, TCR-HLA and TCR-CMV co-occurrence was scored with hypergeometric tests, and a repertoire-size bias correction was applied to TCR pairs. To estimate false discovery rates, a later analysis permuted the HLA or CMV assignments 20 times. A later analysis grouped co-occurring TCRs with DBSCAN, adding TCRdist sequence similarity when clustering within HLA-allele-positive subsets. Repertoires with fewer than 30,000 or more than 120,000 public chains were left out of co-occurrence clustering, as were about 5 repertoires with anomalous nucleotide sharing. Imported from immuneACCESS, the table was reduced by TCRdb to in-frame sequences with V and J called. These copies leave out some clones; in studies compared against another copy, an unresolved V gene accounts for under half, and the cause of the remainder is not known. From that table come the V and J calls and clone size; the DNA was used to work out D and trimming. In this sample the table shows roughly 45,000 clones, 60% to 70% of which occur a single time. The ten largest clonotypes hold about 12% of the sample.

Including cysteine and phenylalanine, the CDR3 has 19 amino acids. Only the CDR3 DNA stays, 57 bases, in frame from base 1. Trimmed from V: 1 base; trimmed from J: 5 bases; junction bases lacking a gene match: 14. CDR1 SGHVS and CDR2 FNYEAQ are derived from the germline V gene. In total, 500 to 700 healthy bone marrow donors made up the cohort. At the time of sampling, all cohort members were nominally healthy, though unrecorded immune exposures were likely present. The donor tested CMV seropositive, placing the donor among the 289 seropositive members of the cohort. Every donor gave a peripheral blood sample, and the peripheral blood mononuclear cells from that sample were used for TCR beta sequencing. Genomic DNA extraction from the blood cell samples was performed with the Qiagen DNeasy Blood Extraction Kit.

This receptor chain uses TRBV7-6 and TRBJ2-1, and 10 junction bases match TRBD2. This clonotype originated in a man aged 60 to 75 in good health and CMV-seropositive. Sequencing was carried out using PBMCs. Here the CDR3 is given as CASSLDGGEVGLAHNEQFF. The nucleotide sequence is TGTGCCAGCAGCTTAGACGGGGGGGAGGTGGGACTAGCGCACAATGAGCAGTTCTTC. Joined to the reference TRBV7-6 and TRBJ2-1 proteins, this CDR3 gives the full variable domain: GAGVSQSPRYKVTKRGQDVALRCDPISGHVSLYWYRQALGQGPEFLTYFNYEAQQDKSGLPNDRFSAERPEGSISTLTIQRTEQRDSAMYRCASSLDGGEVGLAHNEQFFGPGTRLTVL.